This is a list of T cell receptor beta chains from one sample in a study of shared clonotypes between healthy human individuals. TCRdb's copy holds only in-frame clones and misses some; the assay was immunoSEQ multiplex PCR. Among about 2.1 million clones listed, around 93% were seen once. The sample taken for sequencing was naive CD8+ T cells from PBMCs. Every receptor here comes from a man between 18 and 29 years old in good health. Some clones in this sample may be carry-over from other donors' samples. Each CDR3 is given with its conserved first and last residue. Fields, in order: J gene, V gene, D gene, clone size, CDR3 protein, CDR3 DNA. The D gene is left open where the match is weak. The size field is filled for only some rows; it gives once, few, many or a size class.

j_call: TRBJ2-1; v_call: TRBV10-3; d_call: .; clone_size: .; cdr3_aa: CAISESQGHEQFF; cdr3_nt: TGTGCCATCAGTGAGTCACAGGGCCATGAGCAGTTCTTC
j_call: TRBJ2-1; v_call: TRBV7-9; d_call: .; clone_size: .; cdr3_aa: CASNTAGEYNEQFF; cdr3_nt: TGTGCCAGCAACACCGCCGGGGAATACAATGAGCAGTTCTTC
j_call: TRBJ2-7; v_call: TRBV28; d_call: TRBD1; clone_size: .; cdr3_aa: CASSLWGQGYEQYF; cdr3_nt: TGTGCCAGCAGTTTATGGGGACAGGGGTACGAGCAGTACTTC
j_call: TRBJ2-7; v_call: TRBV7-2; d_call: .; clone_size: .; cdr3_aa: CASSFNRRSYEQYF; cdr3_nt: TGTGCCAGCAGCTTTAACAGGCGGTCGTACGAGCAGTACTTC
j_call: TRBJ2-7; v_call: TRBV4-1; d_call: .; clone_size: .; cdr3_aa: CASSHAFKDSRHEQYF; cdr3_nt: TGCGCCAGCAGCCATGCCTTCAAGGACAGCCGCCACGAGCAGTACTTC
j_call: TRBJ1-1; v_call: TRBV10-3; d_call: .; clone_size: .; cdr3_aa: CAISESETVNTEAFF; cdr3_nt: TGTGCCATCAGTGAGTCGGAGACAGTTAACACTGAAGCTTTCTTT
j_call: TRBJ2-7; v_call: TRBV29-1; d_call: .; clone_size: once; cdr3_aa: CSVEGGRYEQYF; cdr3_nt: TGCAGCGTTGAAGGTGGTCGATACGAGCAGTACTTC
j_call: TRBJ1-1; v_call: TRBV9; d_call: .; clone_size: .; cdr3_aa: CASSEWGNTEAFF; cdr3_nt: TGTGCCAGCAGCGAATGGGGGAACACTGAAGCTTTCTTT
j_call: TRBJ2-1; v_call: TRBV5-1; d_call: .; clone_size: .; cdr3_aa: CASSSFIPEGLEQFF; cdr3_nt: TGCGCCAGCAGCTCCTTTATCCCCGAGGGCCTCGAGCAGTTCTTC
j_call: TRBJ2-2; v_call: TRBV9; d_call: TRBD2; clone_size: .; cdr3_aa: CASSGGTSKAGELFF; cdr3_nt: TGTGCCAGCAGCGGGGGGACTAGCAAAGCCGGGGAGCTGTTTTTT
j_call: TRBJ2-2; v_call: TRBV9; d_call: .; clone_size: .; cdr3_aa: CASSVDVGELFF; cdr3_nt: TGTGCCAGCAGCGTAGACGTCGGGGAGCTGTTTTTT
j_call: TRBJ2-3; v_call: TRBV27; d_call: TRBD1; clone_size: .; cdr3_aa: CASADRDSRNTQYF; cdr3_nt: TGTGCCAGCGCCGACCGGGACAGTAGGAATACGCAGTATTTT
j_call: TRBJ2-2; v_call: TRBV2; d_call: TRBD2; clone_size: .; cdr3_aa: CASSPKASGRVRTGELFF; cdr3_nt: TGTGCCAGCAGTCCCAAGGCCAGCGGGAGGGTGAGGACCGGGGAGCTGTTTTTT
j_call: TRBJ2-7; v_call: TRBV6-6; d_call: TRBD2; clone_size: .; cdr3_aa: CAISTGGGNYEQYF; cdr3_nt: TGTGCCATCTCAACCGGCGGGGGTAACTACGAGCAGTACTTC
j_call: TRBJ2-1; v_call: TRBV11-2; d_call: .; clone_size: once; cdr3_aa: CASSQAESSYNEQFF; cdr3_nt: TGTGCCAGCAGCCAAGCGGAAAGCTCCTACAATGAGCAGTTCTTC
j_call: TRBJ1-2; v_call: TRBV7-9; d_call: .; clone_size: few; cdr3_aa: CASSFEYGYTF; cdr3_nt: TGTGCCAGCAGCTTCGAATATGGCTACACCTTC
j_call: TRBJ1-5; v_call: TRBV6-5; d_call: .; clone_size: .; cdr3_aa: CASSKGFKPQHF; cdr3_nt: TGTGCCAGCAGCAAGGGGTTCAAGCCCCAGCATTTT
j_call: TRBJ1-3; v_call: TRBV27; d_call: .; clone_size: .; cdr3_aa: CATKPAWGLGNTIYF; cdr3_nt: TGTGCCACCAAGCCCGCGTGGGGGCTCGGAAACACCATATATTTT
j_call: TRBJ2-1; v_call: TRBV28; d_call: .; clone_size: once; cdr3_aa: CASSPLYLSVRGSYNEQFF; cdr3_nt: TGTGCCAGCAGTCCCTTATACCTTTCAGTCCGTGGCTCCTACAATGAGCAGTTCTTC
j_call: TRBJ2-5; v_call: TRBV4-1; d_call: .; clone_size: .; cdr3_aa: CASSLRKGPQETQYF; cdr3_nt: TGCGCCAGCAGCCTCCGAAAGGGGCCCCAAGAGACCCAGTACTTC
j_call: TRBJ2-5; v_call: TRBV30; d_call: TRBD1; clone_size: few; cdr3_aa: CAWSVRTGGFETQYF; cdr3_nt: TGTGCCTGGAGTGTACGGACAGGGGGCTTTGAGACCCAGTACTTC
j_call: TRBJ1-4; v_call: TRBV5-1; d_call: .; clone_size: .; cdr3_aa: CASSLALGGAHNEKLFF; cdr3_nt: TGCGCCAGCAGCTTGGCTTTGGGCGGGGCCCATAATGAAAAACTGTTTTTT
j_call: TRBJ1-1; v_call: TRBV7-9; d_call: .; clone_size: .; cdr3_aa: CASSHPREVHTEAFF; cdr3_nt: TGTGCCAGCAGCCACCCTCGGGAAGTACACACTGAAGCTTTCTTT
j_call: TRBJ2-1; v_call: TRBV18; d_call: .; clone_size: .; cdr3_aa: CASSPGAGPYSNEQFF; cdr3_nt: TGTGCCAGCTCACCGGGGGCGGGTCCATACAGCAATGAGCAGTTCTTC
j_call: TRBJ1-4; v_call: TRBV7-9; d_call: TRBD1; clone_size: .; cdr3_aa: CASSSLRDSLGEKLFF; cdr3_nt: TGTGCCAGCAGCTCTCTCCGGGACAGCTTGGGCGAAAAACTGTTTTTT
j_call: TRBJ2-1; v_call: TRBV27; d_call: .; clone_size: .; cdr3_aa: CASTNRDHSSYNEQFF; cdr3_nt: TGTGCCAGCACGAACCGGGACCACTCCTCCTACAATGAGCAGTTCTTC
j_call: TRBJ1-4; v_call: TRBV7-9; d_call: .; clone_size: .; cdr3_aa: CASSLGGAGLFF; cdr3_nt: TGTGCCAGCAGCTTAGGGGGGGCAGGACTGTTTTTT
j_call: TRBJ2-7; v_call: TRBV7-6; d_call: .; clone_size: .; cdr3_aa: CASSLLGAHEQYF; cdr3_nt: TGTGCCAGCAGCTTACTGGGGGCCCACGAGCAGTACTTC
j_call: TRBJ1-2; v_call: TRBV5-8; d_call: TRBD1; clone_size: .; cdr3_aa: CASSLGGQVYGYTF; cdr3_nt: TGTGCCAGCAGCTTGGGGGGACAGGTCTATGGCTACACCTTC
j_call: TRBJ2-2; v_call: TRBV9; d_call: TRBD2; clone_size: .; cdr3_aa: CASSAGLAATNTGELFF; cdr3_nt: TGTGCCAGCAGCGCGGGACTAGCGGCTACGAACACCGGGGAGCTGTTTTTT
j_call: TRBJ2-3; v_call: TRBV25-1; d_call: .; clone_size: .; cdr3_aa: CATQLSRRGTDTQYF; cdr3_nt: TGTGCCACCCAACTATCCCGGAGGGGAACAGATACGCAGTATTTT
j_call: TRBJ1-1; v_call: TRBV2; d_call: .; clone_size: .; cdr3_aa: CATAGRLNTEAFF; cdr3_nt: TGTGCCACCGCTGGACGGCTGAACACTGAAGCTTTCTTT
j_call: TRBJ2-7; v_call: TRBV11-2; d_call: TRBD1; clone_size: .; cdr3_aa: CASSSWTGGSYEQYF; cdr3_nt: TGTGCCAGCAGCTCTTGGACAGGGGGCTCCTACGAGCAGTACTTC
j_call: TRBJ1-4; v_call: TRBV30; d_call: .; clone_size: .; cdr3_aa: CAWSFRASNEKLFF; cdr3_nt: TGTGCCTGGAGCTTCCGGGCCTCAAATGAAAAACTGTTTTTT
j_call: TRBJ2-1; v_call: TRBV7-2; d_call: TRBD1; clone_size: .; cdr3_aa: CASSNQKATGIEQFF; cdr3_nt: TGTGCCAGCAGCAACCAAAAGGCGACAGGGATTGAGCAGTTCTTC
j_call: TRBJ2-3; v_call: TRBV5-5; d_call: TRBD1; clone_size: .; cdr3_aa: CASSPSRQGTTDTQYF; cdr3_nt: TGTGCCAGCAGCCCCTCCCGACAGGGGACCACAGATACGCAGTATTTT
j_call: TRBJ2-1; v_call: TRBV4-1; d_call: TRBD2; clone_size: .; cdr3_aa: CASSQDPAGGLYNEQFF; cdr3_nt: TGCGCCAGCAGCCAAGACCCAGCGGGAGGTCTTTACAATGAGCAGTTCTTC
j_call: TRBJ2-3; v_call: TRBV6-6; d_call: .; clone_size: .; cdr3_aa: CASGGGVADTQYF; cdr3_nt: TGTGCCAGTGGGGGCGGGGTGGCGGATACGCAGTATTTT
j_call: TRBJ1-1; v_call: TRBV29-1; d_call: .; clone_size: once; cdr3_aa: CSVKEGGSTEAFF; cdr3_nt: TGCAGCGTTAAGGAGGGGGGGAGCACTGAAGCTTTCTTT
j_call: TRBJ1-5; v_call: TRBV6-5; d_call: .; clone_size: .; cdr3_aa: CASSYTANQPQHF; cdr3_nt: TGTGCCAGCAGTTACACTGCCAATCAGCCCCAGCATTTT
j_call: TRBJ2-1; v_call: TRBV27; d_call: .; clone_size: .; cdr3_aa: CASSLGPRDDEQFF; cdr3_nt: TGTGCCAGCAGTTTAGGGCCCCGTGATGATGAGCAGTTCTTC
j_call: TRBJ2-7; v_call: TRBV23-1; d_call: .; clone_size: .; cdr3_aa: CASRDSGTMDEQYF; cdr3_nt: TGCGCCAGCCGAGATTCGGGGACAATGGACGAGCAGTACTTC
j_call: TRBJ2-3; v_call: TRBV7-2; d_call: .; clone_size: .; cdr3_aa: CASSLVSDTQYF; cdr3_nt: TGTGCCAGCAGCTTAGTTTCAGATACGCAGTATTTT
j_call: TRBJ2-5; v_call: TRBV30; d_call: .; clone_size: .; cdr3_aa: CAWSVVPDRGTQYF; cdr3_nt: TGTGCCTGGAGTGTTGTACCGGATCGGGGGACCCAGTACTTC
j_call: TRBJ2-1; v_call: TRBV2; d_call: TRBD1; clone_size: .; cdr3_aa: CASKQGAGNEQFF; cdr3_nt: TGTGCCAGCAAACAGGGGGCAGGCAATGAGCAGTTCTTC
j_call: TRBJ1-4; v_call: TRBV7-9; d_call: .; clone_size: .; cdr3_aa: CAIPVDNEGEKLFF; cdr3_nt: TGTGCCATCCCTGTTGACAACGAGGGAGAAAAACTGTTTTTT
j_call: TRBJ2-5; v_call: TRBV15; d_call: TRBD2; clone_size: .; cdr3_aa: CATSSARTRQETQYF; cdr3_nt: TGTGCCACCAGCAGCGCTCGGACTAGACAAGAGACCCAGTACTTC
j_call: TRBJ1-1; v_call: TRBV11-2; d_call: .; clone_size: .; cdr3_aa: CASSLLPGVGAEAFF; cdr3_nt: TGTGCCAGCAGCTTACTACCCGGGGTTGGGGCTGAAGCTTTCTTT
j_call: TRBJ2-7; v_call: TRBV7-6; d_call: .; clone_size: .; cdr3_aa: CASSRRTDSYEQYF; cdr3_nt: TGTGCCAGCAGCCGTCGGACGGACTCCTACGAGCAGTACTTC
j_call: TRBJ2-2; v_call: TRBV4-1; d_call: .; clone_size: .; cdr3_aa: CASSQEPIKLDTLEWELFF; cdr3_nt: TGCGCCAGCAGCCAAGAACCGATTAAATTGGACACCCTAGAGTGGGAGCTGTTTTTT
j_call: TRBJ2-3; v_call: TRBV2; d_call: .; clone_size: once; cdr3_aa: CASSQGWDTDTQYF; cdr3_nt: TGTGCCAGCAGCCAGGGGTGGGACACAGATACGCAGTATTTT
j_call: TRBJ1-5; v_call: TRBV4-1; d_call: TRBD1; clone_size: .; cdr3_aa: CASSQVYDRGGQPQHF; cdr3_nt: TGCGCCAGCAGCCAAGTTTACGACAGGGGTGGTCAGCCCCAGCATTTT
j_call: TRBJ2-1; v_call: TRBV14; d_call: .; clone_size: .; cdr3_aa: CASSQGPYPEQFF; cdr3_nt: TGTGCCAGCAGCCAAGGACCTTACCCTGAGCAGTTCTTC
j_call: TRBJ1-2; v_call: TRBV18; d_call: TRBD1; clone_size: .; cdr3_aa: CASSPEQGAHGYTF; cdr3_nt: TGTGCCAGCTCACCAGAGCAGGGGGCGCATGGCTACACCTTC